This TCR beta chain appears in the sequencing data of a study of blood T cell repertoires in COVID-19. Study information: Whether acute or convalescent, the COVID-19 samples came from the United States, Italy and Spain. T cells, B-cell-depleted T cells, or PBMCs provided the cDNA or gDNA that served as material.

This CDR3 is built from 11 residues. Germline CDR1 SQVTM, CDR2 ANQGSEA. This clone was observed a few times. Its ends do not fully match the called genes, so a read error is possible. The protocol was immunoSEQ multiplex PCR, while the TCRdb copy is restricted to in-frame clones and leaves out a portion. The sample lists fewer than 200,000 clones; about 90% were seen once. Residents of 20 to 25 US areas, aged about 18 to 95 years, made up the participants. Researchers sorted participants into cohorts using their self-reported clinical history. This receptor was obtained from a human donor with acute COVID-19. The donor label of this sample is uncertain. This chain joins TRBV29-1 and TRBJ2-3; 8 bases match TRBD1. The specimen was PBMCs or T cells enriched from blood (not recorded which). The CDR3 region has the DNA TGCAGCGTAGACAGGGGTTGGGCCGTGGATTTT. Protein: CSVDRGWAVDF.